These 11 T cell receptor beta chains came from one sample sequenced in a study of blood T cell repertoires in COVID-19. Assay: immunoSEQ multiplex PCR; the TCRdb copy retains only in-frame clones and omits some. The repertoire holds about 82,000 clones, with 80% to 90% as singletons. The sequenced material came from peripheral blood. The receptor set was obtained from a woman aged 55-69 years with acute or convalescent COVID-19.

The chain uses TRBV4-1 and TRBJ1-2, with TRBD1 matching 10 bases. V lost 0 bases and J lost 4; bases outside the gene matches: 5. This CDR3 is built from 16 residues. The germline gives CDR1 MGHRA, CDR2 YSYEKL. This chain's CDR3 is CASSQEETGGSYGYTF. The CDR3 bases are TGCGCCAGCAGCCAAGAGGAGACAGGGGGCAGCTATGGCTACACCTTC.

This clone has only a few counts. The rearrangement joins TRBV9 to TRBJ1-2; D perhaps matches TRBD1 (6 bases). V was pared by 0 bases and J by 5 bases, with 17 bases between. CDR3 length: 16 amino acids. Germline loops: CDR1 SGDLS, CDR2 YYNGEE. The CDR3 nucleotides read TGTGCCAGCAGCGTAGATGGCAGGGGTTCCTCTTATGGCTACACCTTC. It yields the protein CASSVDGRGSSYGYTF.

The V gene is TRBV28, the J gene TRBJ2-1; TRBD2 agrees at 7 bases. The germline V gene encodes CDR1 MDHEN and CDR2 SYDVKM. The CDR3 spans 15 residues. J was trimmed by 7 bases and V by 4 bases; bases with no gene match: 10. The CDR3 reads CASSSPGRERNEQFF. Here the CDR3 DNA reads TGTGCCAGCAGTTCCCCTGGGAGGGAGAGGAATGAGCAGTTCTTC.

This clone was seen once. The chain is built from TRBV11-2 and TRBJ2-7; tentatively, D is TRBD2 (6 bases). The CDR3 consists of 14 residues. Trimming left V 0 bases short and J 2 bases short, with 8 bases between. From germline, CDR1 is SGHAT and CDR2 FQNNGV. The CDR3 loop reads CASSLDTGAYEQYF. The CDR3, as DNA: TGTGCCAGCAGCTTAGATACGGGAGCCTACGAGCAGTACTTC.

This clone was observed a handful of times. CDR3 sequence reads: CSASLTGNYGYTF. The CDR3 region has the DNA TGCAGTGCTAGTCTTACAGGGAACTATGGCTACACCTTC. The chain links TRBV20-1 to TRBJ1-2; perhaps TRBD1 as D (6 bases). CDR3 length: 13 amino acids. Germline CDR1 and CDR2: DFQATT and SNEGSKA (reference sequence). Between the trimmed V and J ends, which lost 3 bases and 2 bases, there was a span of 10 bases.

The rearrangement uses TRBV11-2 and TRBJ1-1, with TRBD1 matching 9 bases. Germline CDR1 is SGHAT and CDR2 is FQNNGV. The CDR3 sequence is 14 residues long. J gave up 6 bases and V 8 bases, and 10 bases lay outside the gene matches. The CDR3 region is CASDPGQGMPEAFF. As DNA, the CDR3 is TGTGCCAGCGATCCGGGACAGGGTATGCCTGAAGCTTTCTTT.

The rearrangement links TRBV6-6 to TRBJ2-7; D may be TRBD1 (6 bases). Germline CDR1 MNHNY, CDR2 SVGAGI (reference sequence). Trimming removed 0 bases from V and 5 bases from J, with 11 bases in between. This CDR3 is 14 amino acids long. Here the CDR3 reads CASSYSIQGDEQYF. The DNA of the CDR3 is TGTGCCAGCAGTTACTCGATACAGGGCGACGAGCAGTACTTC.

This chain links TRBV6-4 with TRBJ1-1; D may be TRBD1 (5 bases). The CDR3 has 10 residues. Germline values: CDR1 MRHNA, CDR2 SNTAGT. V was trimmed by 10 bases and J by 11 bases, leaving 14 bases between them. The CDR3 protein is CAKNGKGAFF. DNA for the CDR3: TGTGCCAAAAACGGAAAGGGGGCTTTCTTT.

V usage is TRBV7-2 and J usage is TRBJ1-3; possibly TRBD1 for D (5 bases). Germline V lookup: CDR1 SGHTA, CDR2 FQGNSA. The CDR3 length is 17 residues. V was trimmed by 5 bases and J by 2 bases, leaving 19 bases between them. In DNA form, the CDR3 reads TGTGCCAGCAGCCAACGCAGGGCCCAACGGACTGGAAACACCATATATTTT. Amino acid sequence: CASSQRRAQRTGNTIYF.

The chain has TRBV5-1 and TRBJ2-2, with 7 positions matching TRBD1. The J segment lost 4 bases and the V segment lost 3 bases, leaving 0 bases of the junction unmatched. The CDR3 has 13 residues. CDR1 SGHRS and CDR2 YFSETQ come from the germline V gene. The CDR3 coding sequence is TGCGCCAGCAGCTGGGACAGCACCGGGGAGCTGTTTTTT. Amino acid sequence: CASSWDSTGELFF.

CDR3 loop: CASSYSPQLNTEAFF. In nucleotides, the CDR3 is TGTGCCAGCAGTTACTCTCCACAGCTGAACACTGAAGCTTTCTTT. This chain connects TRBV6-6 to TRBJ1-1; D gene uncertain. V was clipped by 0 bases and J by 0 bases, with 8 bases between them. The CDR3 is 15 amino acids. Germline loops: CDR1 MNHNY, CDR2 SVGAGI (reference sequence).